This section outlines one TCR beta chain sequence together with its context. Its antigen is currently not known. Base qualities are not recorded, but no much larger clone differs from it by a single base. From a lookup of the germline V gene, CDR1 and CDR2 are SGHTA and FQGTGA. V sheds 5 bases and J sheds 6 bases, leaving 13 bases between their ends. The CDR3 spans 14 residues, from the cysteine through the phenylalanine. Here the CDR3 DNA is all that survives: 42 bases in frame from base 1. These data are taken from a study of blood T cell repertoires in COVID-19 (dated by TCRdb to 2019 to 2021). Regarding the research as a whole: The collaborator samples originated in the United States, Italy and Spain and spanned the acute and convalescent phases of COVID-19. The prospective study material was composed of cDNA or gDNA derived from T cells, B-cell-depleted T cells, or PBMCs. Deeply sampled blood TCRbeta repertoires from subjects exposed to, actively infected with, or recovered from COVID-19 were included in the dataset. A freely available public database, intended as a resource for researchers studying the immune response to SARS-CoV-2, is where the repertoires were released. The samples were drawn from the first 160 participants of the ongoing ImmuneRACE study and from 1,254 subjects provided by 6 global collaborators. A de-identified subject ID, COVID-19 status, age in years and sex were almost always included in the sample metadata. HLA class I and class II types, where available, came from metadata supplied by the sample provider rather than from assay-based typing. Study-level results and caveats: Clinical and demographic metadata were provided uncurated, with the amount varying by source and participant.

TCRbeta CDR3 regions were amplified from genomic DNA using the immunoSEQ Assay, a bias-controlled multiplex PCR. Concerning the study's data processing: Nucleated cell counts per sample were estimated from amplification of reference gene primers within the assay. Sequence reads were collapsed and filtered to measure the absolute abundance of every unique TCRbeta CDR3 rearrangement. For each sample, productive Simpson clonality was calculated as the square root of Simpson's diversity index over productive rearrangements. TCRdb's version of the immuneACCESS table is confined to in-frame rearrangements and falls short of the full clone set. An unresolved V gene accounts for under half of the shortfall where checked; the remainder is of unknown origin. That table is the source of V, J and clone size, and D and trimming were worked out from the DNA. The sample table lists under 250,000 clones, about nine tenths of them with a count of one. Around 1.5% of the sample comes from the top ten.

Samples from volunteer blood donors who had recovered from COVID-19 were contributed by a second Seattle source. Whole blood was collected in K2EDTA tubes by collaborating institutions according to the institutions' own protocols. For TCRbeta analysis, collaborators shipped samples as frozen whole blood, isolated PBMCs, or DNA extracted from either of those sample types. The sample comprised peripheral blood. The chain couples TRBV7-3 to TRBJ2-2; perhaps TRBD2 is the D gene, with 6 bases matching. The TCR was taken from a woman aged 55-69 years who had recovered from COVID-19. The nucleotides are TGTGCCAGCAGCCTAGCGCCTAGCGCCGGGGAGCTGTTTTTT. Its amino acids are CASSLAPSAGELFF. The full variable domain, with segments outside the CDR3 supplied by the reference TRBV7-3 and TRBJ2-2 proteins, appears as GAGVSQTPSNKVTEKGKYVELRCDPISGHTALYWYRQSLGQGPEFLIYFQGTGAADDSGLPNDRFFAVRPEGSVSTLKIQRTERGDSAVYLCASSLAPSAGELFFGEGSRLTVL.